The 25 T cell receptor beta chains below all came from one sample that was sequenced in a study of vaccination effects on CD4 cells after COVID-19. Profiling relied on immunoSEQ multiplex PCR, and the TCRdb table lists in-frame clones only, not all of them. The sample consists of around 54,000 clones, 65% to 90% of them appearing once. Viral peptide pools were used in the ViraFEST assay to expand antigen-specific CD4+ T cells, and sequencing came afterward. Investigators separated out CD4+ T cells once approximately 9 days of culture had passed. These receptors lack a known antigen. The material was CD4+ T cells from PBMCs cultured with HCoV-229E spike peptides, obtained before COVID-19 vaccination. The receptors derive from a human donor who received a COVID-19 vaccine.

DNA for the CDR3: TGTGCCAGCAGTGAGAAGACGTGGATGTACCAAGAGACCCAGTACTTC. Protein sequence: CASSEKTWMYQETQYF. The chain carries TRBV6-1 and TRBJ2-5; D unresolved. Trimming took off 3 bases at V and 0 bases at J, with 14 bases between the two ends. Germline CDR1 and CDR2: MNHNS and SASEGT. The CDR3 loop spans 16 amino acids.

The chain joins TRBV27 to TRBJ2-3, with 10 bases identical to TRBD1. The germline CDR1 and CDR2 sequences are MNHEY and SMNVEV (reference sequence). The CDR3 has 17 residues. V shed 2 bases, J shed 1 base, and the junction held 6 bases outside the gene matches. CDR3: CASSLRDRGPGTDTQYF. The CDR3 coding sequence is TGTGCCAGCAGTTTACGTGACAGGGGGCCGGGCACAGATACGCAGTATTTT.

This chain connects TRBV11-3 to TRBJ2-3; D is perhaps TRBD2 (7 bases). Trimming shortened V by 5 bases and J by 5 bases, and 11 bases separated the two germline ends. CDR1 SGHNT and CDR2 YENEEA come from the germline V gene. The CDR3 extends over 13 amino acids. CDR3 region: CASSPGGRDTQYF. As DNA, the CDR3 is TGTGCCAGCAGCCCCGGGGGGCGAGATACGCAGTATTTT.

The chain combines TRBV10-3 with TRBJ1-5; 8 bases agree with TRBD1. This CDR3 has 14 residues. The V gene's germline CDR1 is ENHRY and CDR2 SYGVKD. V shed 2 bases, J shed 7 bases, and the junction held 4 bases outside the gene matches. The CDR3 region is CAISEGQGSQPQHF. DNA for the CDR3: TGTGCCATCAGTGAGGGACAGGGTTCCCAGCCCCAGCATTTT.

By share of the sample, this clone is medium-sized. The genes are TRBV7-2 and TRBJ1-2; D uncertain. V lost 4 bases and J 7 bases, leaving 10 bases between the germline ends. Germline lookup yields CDR1 SGHTA and CDR2 FQGNSA. The CDR3 covers 12 residues. The chain's CDR3 is CASSSYLGGYTF. The CDR3 DNA reads as TGTGCCAGCAGCTCCTATTTGGGTGGCTACACCTTC.

The rearrangement uses TRBV4-1 and TRBJ1-1, with D perhaps matching TRBD1 (6 bases). The CDR3 spans 15 residues. V dropped 1 base and J dropped 5 bases, with 14 bases sitting between them. Germline V lookup: CDR1 MGHRA, CDR2 YSYEKL. The CDR3 region is CASSQGAQGGTEAFF. DNA of the CDR3: TGCGCCAGCAGCCAAGGAGCACAGGGTGGTACTGAAGCTTTCTTT.

The rearrangement joins TRBV5-1 to TRBJ2-3; 11 bases are a match to TRBD2. The ends lost 6 bases at V and 1 base at J; junction bases unmatched: 10. The CDR3 is 17 residues long. CDR1 and CDR2 (germline): SGHRS, YFSETQ. CDR3 nucleotides: TGCGCCAGCAACCGTGAACCGGGACTAGCGGGCACAGATACGCAGTATTTT. Residues: CASNREPGLAGTDTQYF.

The chain joins TRBV9 to TRBJ2-1; TRBD2 aligns across 9 bases. Germline CDR1 is SGDLS and CDR2 is YYNGEE. The CDR3 covers 15 residues. Losses at the gene ends were 4 bases for V and 2 bases for J; bases not matched to a gene: 4. CDR3 amino acids: CASSPRGGAYNEQFF. The CDR3 DNA is TGTGCCAGCAGCCCTCGCGGGGGGGCCTACAATGAGCAGTTCTTC.

The chain joins TRBV2 to TRBJ1-5; D is unclear. Per the germline V gene, CDR1 is SNHLY and CDR2 is FYNNEI. The CDR3 extends over 12 amino acids. The V gene lost 3 bases and the J gene lost 6 bases, with 6 bases spanning the gap. In DNA form, the CDR3 reads TGTGCCAGCAGTGACAGTACTCAGCCCCAGCATTTT. It encodes CASSDSTQPQHF.

This clone occurred a few times. The chain uses TRBV3-1 (or the pseudogene TRBV3-2) and TRBJ1-3; the D is unclear. CDR3 length equals 14 residues. The germline V gene has CDR1 LGHDT and CDR2 YNNKEL (reference sequence). The V end was cut by 1 base, the J end by 0 bases, with 4 bases between. The CDR3, as DNA: TGTGCCAGCAGCCAAGGCAGCTCTGGAAACACCATATATTTT. As protein: CASSQGSSGNTIYF.

This clone was counted between two and nine times. CDR3 protein: CASKGTGRWDQPQHF. The CDR3 nucleotides are TGTGCCAGCAAAGGGACAGGGCGGTGGGATCAGCCCCAGCATTTT. The chain combines TRBV2 with TRBJ1-5, with 9 bases aligning to TRBD1. Looked up from germline, CDR1 is SNHLY and CDR2 is FYNNEI. CDR3 length: 15 amino acids. V gave up 7 bases and J gave up 5 bases; unmatched junction bases: 9.

The chain recombines TRBV9 with TRBJ2-5, with 8 bases fitting TRBD1. Trimming cost V 0 bases and J 4 bases; bases outside gene matches: 8. The germline CDR1 and CDR2 sequences are SGDLS and YYNGEE. The CDR3 covers 16 residues. The CDR3 DNA follows: TGTGCCAGCAGCGTAGCTATTCAGGGGGCCGGAGAGACCCAGTACTTC. Amino acid sequence: CASSVAIQGAGETQYF.

V is TRBV7-9 and J is TRBJ2-5; D not certain. Trimming removed 7 bases from V and 5 bases from J, with 11 bases in between. Germline-derived CDR1 and CDR2 are SEHNR and FQNEAQ (reference sequence). The length of the CDR3 is 12 residues. The CDR3 region has the DNA TGTGCCAGCACCCTAGTCAGTGAGACCCAGTACTTC. Protein: CASTLVSETQYF.

V is TRBV6-5 and J is TRBJ2-3, with D unclear. The CDR3 runs to 13 residues. The V gene lost 5 bases and the J gene lost 6 bases, with 12 bases spanning the gap. The germline V gene has CDR1 MNHEY and CDR2 SVGAGI. CDR3: CASSQPGVDTQYF. CDR3 bases: TGTGCCAGCAGTCAACCAGGCGTCGATACGCAGTATTTT.

CDR3 region: CASSLQGGEKLFF. Written as DNA, the CDR3 is TGTGCCAGCAGTTTACAAGGGGGTGAAAAACTGTTTTTT. This rearrangement joins TRBV12-3 or TRBV12-4 to TRBJ1-4, with D possibly matching TRBD1 (6 bases). V lost 2 bases, J lost 7 bases, and 8 bases lay in between. The CDR3 is 13 amino acids.

The chain recombines TRBV18 with TRBJ2-2; 8 bases map to TRBD1. The germline V gene encodes CDR1 KGHSH and CDR2 LQKENI. This CDR3 has 15 amino acids. Trimming cost V 3 bases and J 5 bases; bases outside gene matches: 5. The CDR3 DNA reads TGTGCCAGCTCACCGCAGACAGGGGCAACCGGGGAGCTGTTTTTT. It codes for CASSPQTGATGELFF.

V usage is TRBV28 and J usage is TRBJ2-5, with 7 bases fitting TRBD1. The CDR3 loop spans 13 amino acids. Germline values: CDR1 MDHEN, CDR2 SYDVKM. Unmatched junction bases numbered 10, after V lost 10 bases and J lost 5 bases. The CDR3 bases are TGTGCCACCGCCCGACAGGGTAGGGAGACCCAGTACTTC. This translates into CATARQGRETQYF.

This clone appeared a single time. The chain employs TRBV9 and TRBJ2-3; 7 bases agree with TRBD1. Trimming took 3 bases from V and 6 from J; bases not matched to a gene: 10. The germline V gene has CDR1 SGDLS and CDR2 YYNGEE. The CDR3 sequence is 15 residues long. CDR3 in amino acids: CASSASGQSPDTQYF. The CDR3 nucleotides read TGTGCCAGCAGCGCGTCGGGACAGAGCCCCGATACGCAGTATTTT.

The V and J genes are TRBV5-1 and TRBJ2-7; a weak D match, TRBD2 (6 bases). Trimming took 0 bases from V and 7 from J, leaving 11 bases between them. Germline assignment: CDR1 SGHRS and CDR2 YFSETQ. This CDR3 is 13 amino acids long. The CDR3 sequence: CASSLGPGGEQYV. The CDR3 DNA reads as TGCGCCAGCAGCTTGGGGCCTGGGGGGGAGCAGTACGTC.

V is TRBV5-1 and J is TRBJ2-5, with 7 bases that match TRBD1. Per the germline V gene, CDR1 is SGHRS and CDR2 is YFSETQ. This CDR3 comprises 16 residues. J was trimmed by 5 bases and V by 0 bases; bases with no gene match: 10. As DNA, the CDR3 is TGCGCCAGCAGCTTGGTCCCTGACAGGGTCTCGGAGACCCAGTACTTC. This gives the protein CASSLVPDRVSETQYF. Variable domain in full (rest from reference TRBV5-1 and TRBJ2-5): KAGVTQTPRYLIKTRGQQVTLSCSPISGHRSVSWYQQTPGQGLQFLFEYFSETQRNKGNFPGRFSGRQFSNSRSEMNVSTLELGDSALYLCASSLVPDRVSETQYFGPGTRLLVL.

The rearrangement uses TRBV11-1 and TRBJ1-1, with D unresolved. The CDR3 is 15 amino acids. Per germline, CDR1 SGHAT and CDR2 FQDESV (reference sequence). V lost 1 base and J lost 2, with 11 bases in between. The DNA for the CDR3 is TGTGCCAGCAGCTTAGACCGGGCCTTAAACACTGAAGCTTTCTTT. It encodes CASSLDRALNTEAFF.

This clone was counted a single time. Additional DNA sequences in this sample encode the identical CDR3. This chain links TRBV19 with TRBJ1-1; D is possibly TRBD1 (6 bases). CDR3 length: 13 amino acids. Germline V gene lookup returns CDR1 LNHDA and CDR2 SQIVND (reference sequence). The ends were cut back, 3 bases at V and 1 base at J, with 6 bases in the middle. The CDR3 sequence is CASSMTGNTEAFF. The CDR3 bases are TGTGCCAGTAGTATGACAGGGAACACTGAAGCTTTCTTT.

This clone has a handful of counts. The genes are TRBV5-5 and TRBJ2-3; D is unclear. Germline CDR1 reads SGHKS; CDR2 reads YYEKEE (reference sequence). The CDR3 has 14 residues. Trimming took 5 bases from V and 2 from J, leaving 12 bases between them. CDR3 residues: CASSSPSNTDTQYF. As DNA, the CDR3 is TGTGCCAGCAGTTCACCTTCTAACACAGATACGCAGTATTTT. Full variable domain (remainder filled in from reference TRBV5-5 and TRBJ2-3): DAGVTQSPTHLIKTRGQQVTLRCSPISGHKSVSWYQQVLGQGPQFIFQYYEKEERGRGNFPDRFSARQFPNYSSELNVNALLLGDSALYLCASSSPSNTDTQYFGPGTRLTVL.

The chain recombines TRBV11-2 with TRBJ1-3, with 9 nucleotides matching TRBD1. From germline, CDR1 is SGHAT and CDR2 FQNNGV. The CDR3 has 17 amino acids. Trimming cost V 3 bases and J 1 base; bases outside gene matches: 7. CDR3 in amino acids: CASSFMDRGLSGNTIYF. CDR3 sequence (DNA): TGTGCCAGCAGCTTTATGGACAGGGGTCTTTCTGGAAACACCATATATTTT. The full variable domain, in which reference TRBV11-2 and TRBJ1-3 provide the parts outside the CDR3, is EAGVAQSPRYKIIEKRQSVAFWCNPISGHATLYWYQQILGQGPKLLIQFQNNGVVDDSQLPKDRFSAERLKGVDSTLKIQPAKLEDSAVYLCASSFMDRGLSGNTIYFGEGSWLTVV.

The rearrangement uses TRBV2 and TRBJ1-2; 8 bases line up with TRBD1. Germline V gene sequence: CDR1 SNHLY, CDR2 FYNNEI. After removal of 6 bases from V and 5 bases from J, the junction contained 8 bases not matched to a gene. The length of the CDR3 is 14 residues. CDR3 nucleotide sequence: TGTGCCAGCAGATACGACAGGGGAGGATATGGCTACACCTTC. This codes for CASRYDRGGYGYTF. The whole variable domain, remainder taken from reference TRBV2 and TRBJ1-2, is EPEVTQTPSHQVTQMGQEVILRCVPISNHLYFYWYRQILGQKVEFLVSFYNNEISEKSEIFDDQFSVERPDGSNFTLKIRSTKLEDSAMYFCASRYDRGGYGYTFGSGTRLTVV.